Here is one T cell receptor (beta chain) with its context. At one end the junction does not follow the germline gene, possibly because of a read error. MiXCR, run by TCRdb on the RT-PCR reads, gives a single entry per CDR3 protein. The sample records about 700,000 distinct CDR3 sequences, more than 13% being singletons. CDR1 MNHEY and CDR2 SVGEGT come from the germline V gene. CDR3 length: 15 amino acids. The sample taken for sequencing was memory CD4+ T cells from blood. V is TRBV6-2 or TRBV6-3 and J is TRBJ2-3; possible D gene TRBD1, 6 bases. This receptor was taken from a female donor in good health, serving as a healthy control. Written as DNA, the CDR3 is TGTGCCAGCAGCCTCGACAGGATAGAGACAGATACGAAGTATTTT. Translating gives CASSLDRIETDTKYF.